This T cell receptor beta chain was profiled in a study of T cell changes during pregnancy in multiple sclerosis. Generated by immunoSEQ multiplex PCR, the TCRdb table keeps only in-frame clones and is missing some. Of tens of thousands of clones in the sample, 94% were seen once. V was cut by 4 bases and J by 8 bases, with 6 bases left in between. Looked up from germline, CDR1 is SGHNT and CDR2 is YYREEE (reference sequence). CDR3 length: 11 amino acids. This receptor was taken from a female donor with multiple sclerosis, enrolled in a pregnancy study. The genes are TRBV5-4 and TRBJ2-2; no firm D call. The source material was CD8+ T cells from peripheral blood mononuclear cells, sampled before pregnancy. The CDR3 DNA follows: TGTGCCAGCAGCCGGCGGGGGGAGCTGTTTTTT. Its translation: CASSRRGELFF.